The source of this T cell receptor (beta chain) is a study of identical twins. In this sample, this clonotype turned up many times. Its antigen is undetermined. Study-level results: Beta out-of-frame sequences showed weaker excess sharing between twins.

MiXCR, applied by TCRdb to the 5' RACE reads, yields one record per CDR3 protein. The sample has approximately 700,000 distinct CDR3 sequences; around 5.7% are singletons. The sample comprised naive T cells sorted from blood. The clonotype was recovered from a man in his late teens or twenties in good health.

CDR3 DNA: TGTGCCAGCAGTCCCATCGAGGGTATTGAGCAGTTCTTC. Translation: CASSPIEGIEQFF. The chain is built from TRBV27 and TRBJ2-1; a weak D match, TRBD2 (5 bases). Trimming took 5 bases from V and 9 from J, leaving 14 bases between them. The V gene's germline CDR1 is MNHEY and CDR2 SMNVEV (reference sequence). This CDR3 comprises 13 residues.